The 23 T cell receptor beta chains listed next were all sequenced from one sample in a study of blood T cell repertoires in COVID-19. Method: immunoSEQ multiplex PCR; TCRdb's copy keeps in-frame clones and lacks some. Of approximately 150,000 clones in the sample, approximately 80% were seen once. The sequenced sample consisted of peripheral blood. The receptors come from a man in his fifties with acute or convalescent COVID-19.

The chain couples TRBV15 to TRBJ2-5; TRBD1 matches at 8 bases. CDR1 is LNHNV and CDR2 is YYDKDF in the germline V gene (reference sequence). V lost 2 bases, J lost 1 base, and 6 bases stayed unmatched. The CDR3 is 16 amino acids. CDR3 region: CATSRHLTGGQETQYF. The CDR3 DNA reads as TGTGCCACCAGCAGACATCTAACAGGGGGCCAAGAGACCCAGTACTTC.

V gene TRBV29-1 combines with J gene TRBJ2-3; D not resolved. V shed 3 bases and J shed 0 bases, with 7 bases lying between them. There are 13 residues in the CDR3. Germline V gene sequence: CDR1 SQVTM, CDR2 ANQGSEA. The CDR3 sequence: CSVDLTSTDTQYF. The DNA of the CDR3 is TGCAGCGTTGACCTAACTAGCACAGATACGCAGTATTTT.

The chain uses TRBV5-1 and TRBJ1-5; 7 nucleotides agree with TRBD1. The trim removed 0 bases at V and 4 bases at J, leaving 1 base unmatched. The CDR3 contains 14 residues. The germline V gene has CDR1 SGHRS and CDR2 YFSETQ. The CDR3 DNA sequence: TGCGCCAGCAGCTTGGAGGGACAGAATCAGCCCCAGCATTTT. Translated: CASSLEGQNQPQHF.

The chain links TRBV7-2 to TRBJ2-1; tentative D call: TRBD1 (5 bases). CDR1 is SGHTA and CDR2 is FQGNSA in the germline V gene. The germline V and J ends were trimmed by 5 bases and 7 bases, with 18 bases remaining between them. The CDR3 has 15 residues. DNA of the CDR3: TGTGCCAGCAGCCCTCCAGGGCACGGTGGGAATGAGCAGTTCTTC. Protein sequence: CASSPPGHGGNEQFF. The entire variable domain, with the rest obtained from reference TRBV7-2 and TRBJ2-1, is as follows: GAGVSQSPSNKVTEKGKDVELRCDPISGHTALYWYRQSLGQGLEFLIYFQGNSAPDKSGLPSDRFSAERTGGSVSTLTIQRTQQEDSAVYLCASSPPGHGGNEQFFGPGTRLTVL.

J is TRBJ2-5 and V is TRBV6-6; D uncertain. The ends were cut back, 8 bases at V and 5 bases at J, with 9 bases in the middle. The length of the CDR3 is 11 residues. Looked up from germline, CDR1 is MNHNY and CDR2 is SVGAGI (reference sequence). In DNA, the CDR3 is TGTGCCAGCCGTCACGGGGAGACCCAGTACTTC. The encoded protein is CASRHGETQYF.

This CDR3 is CASGAQGDTEAFF. CDR3 sequence (DNA): TGTGCCAGCGGGGCCCAGGGGGACACTGAAGCTTTCTTT. The genes are TRBV2 and TRBJ1-1; TRBD1 agrees at 7 bases. This CDR3 spans 13 amino acids. CDR1 SNHLY and CDR2 FYNNEI come from the germline V gene. The V gene end was trimmed by 8 bases and the J gene end by 3 bases; junction bases not matched to a gene: 6.

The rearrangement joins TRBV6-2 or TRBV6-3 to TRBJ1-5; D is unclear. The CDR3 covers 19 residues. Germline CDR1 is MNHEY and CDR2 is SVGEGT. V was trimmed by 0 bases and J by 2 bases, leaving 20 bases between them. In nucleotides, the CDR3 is TGTGCCAGCAGTTACTCAACGCTCCGGGGTGTAATCGGCAATCAGCCCCAGCATTTT. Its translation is CASSYSTLRGVIGNQPQHF.

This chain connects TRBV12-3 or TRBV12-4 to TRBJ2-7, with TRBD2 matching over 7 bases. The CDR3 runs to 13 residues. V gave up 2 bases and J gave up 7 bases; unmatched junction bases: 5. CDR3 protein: CASSLTSGVEQYV. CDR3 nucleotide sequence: TGTGCCAGCAGTTTAACCAGCGGGGTTGAGCAGTACGTC.

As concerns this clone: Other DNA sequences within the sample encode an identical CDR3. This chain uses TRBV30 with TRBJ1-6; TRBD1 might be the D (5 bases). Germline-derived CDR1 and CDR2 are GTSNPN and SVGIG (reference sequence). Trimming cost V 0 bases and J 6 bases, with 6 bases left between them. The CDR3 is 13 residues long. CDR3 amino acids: CAWSVQGNSPLHF. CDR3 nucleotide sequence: TGTGCCTGGAGTGTCCAGGGTAATTCACCCCTCCACTTT.

The CDR3 loop reads CASSRGGGETQYF. For the CDR3, the DNA is TGTGCCAGCAGCCGTGGGGGAGGAGAGACCCAGTACTTC. The chain is built from TRBV28 and TRBJ2-5; perhaps TRBD2 as D (6 bases). Germline loops: CDR1 MDHEN, CDR2 SYDVKM. Trimming left V 6 bases short and J 4 bases short, with 12 bases between. This CDR3 has 13 residues.

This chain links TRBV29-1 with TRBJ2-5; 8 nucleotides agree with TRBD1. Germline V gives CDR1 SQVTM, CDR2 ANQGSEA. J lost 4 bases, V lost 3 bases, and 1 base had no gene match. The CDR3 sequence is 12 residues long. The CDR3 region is CSVETGAETQYF. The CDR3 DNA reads TGCAGCGTTGAGACAGGGGCAGAGACCCAGTACTTC.

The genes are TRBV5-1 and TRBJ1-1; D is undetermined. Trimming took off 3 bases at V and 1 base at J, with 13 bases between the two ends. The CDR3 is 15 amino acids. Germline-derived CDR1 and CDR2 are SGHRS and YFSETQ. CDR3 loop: CASSYYAGGNTEAFF. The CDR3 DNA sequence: TGCGCCAGCAGCTATTACGCGGGAGGGAACACTGAAGCTTTCTTT. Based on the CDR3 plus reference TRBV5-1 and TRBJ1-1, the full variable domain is KAGVTQTPRYLIKTRGQQVTLSCSPISGHRSVSWYQQTPGQGLQFLFEYFSETQRNKGNFPGRFSGRQFSNSRSEMNVSTLELGDSALYLCASSYYAGGNTEAFFGQGTRLTVV.

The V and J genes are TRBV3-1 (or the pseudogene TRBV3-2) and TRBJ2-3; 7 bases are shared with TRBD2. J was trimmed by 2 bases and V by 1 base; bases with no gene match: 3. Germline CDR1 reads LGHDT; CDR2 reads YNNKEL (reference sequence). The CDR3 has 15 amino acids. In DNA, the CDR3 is TGTGCCAGCAGCCAAGCTAGCGGAGCCACAGATACGCAGTATTTT. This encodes CASSQASGATDTQYF.

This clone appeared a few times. CDR3 bases: TGTGCCACCAGCAGACGAGAGGGAGCTAATAGCAATCAGCCCCAGCATTTT. Protein product: CATSRREGANSNQPQHF. V gene TRBV15 combines with J gene TRBJ1-5; unclear D gene. This CDR3 contains 17 residues. V was cut by 2 bases and J by 0 bases, with 14 bases left in between. Germline assignment: CDR1 LNHNV and CDR2 YYDKDF (reference sequence).

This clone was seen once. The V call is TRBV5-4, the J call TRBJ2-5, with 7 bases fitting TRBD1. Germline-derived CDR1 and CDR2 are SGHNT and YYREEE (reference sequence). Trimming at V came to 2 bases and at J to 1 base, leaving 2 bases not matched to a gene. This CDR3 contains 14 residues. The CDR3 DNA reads TGTGCCAGCAGCTTACGACAGGGCCAAGAGACCCAGTACTTC. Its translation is CASSLRQGQETQYF.

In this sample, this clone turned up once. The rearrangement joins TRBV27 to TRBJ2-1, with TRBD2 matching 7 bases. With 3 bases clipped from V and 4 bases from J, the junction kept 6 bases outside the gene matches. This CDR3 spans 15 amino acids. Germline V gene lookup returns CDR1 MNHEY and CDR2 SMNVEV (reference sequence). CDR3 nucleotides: TGTGCCAGCAGTTTTGAAGGGACTACTTACAATGAGCAGTTCTTC. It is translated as CASSFEGTTYNEQFF.

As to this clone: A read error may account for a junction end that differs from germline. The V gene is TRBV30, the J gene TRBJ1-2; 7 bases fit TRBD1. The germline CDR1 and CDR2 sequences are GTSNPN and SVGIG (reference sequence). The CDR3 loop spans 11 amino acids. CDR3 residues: CAGRDSYGYTF. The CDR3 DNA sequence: TGTGCCGGGAGGGACAGCTATGGCTACACCTTC.

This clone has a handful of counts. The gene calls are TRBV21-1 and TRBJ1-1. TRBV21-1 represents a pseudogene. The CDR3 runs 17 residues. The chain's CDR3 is CASSKRGGETRNTEAFF. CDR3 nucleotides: TGTGCCAGCAGCAAAAGGGGGGGGGAGACACGGAACACTGAAGCTTTCTTT.

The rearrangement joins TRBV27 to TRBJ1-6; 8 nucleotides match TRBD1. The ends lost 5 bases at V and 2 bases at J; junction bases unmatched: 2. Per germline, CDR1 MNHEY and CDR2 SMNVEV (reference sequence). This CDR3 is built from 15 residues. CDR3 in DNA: TGTGCCAGCAGTGCGGGACAGGCCTATAATTCACCCCTCCACTTT. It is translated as CASSAGQAYNSPLHF.

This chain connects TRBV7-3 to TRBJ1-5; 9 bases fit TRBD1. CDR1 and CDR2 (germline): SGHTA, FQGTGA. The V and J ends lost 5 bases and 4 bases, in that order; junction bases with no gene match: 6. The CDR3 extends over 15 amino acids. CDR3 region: CASSLRDRENQPQHF. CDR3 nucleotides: TGTGCCAGCAGCCTCCGGGACAGGGAAAATCAGCCCCAGCATTTT.

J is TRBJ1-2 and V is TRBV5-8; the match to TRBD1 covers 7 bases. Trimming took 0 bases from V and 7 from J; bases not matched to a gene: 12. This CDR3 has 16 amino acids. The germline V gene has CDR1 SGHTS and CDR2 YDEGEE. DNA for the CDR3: TGTGCCAGCAGCTTGGGAGGAACAGGGGAAAAAGTTGGCTACACCTTC. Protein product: CASSLGGTGEKVGYTF.

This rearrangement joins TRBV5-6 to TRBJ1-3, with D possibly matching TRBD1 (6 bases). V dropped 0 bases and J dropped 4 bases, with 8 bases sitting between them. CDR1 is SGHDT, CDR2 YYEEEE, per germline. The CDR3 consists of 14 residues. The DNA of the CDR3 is TGTGCCAGCAGCTTGGGGCAGGGGGGAAACACCATATATTTT. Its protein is CASSLGQGGNTIYF. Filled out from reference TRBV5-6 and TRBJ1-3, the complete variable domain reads DAGVTQSPTHLIKTRGQQVTLRCSPKSGHDTVSWYQQALGQGPQFIFQYYEEEERQRGNFPDRFSGHQFPNYSSELNVNALLLGDSALYLCASSLGQGGNTIYFGEGSWLTVV.

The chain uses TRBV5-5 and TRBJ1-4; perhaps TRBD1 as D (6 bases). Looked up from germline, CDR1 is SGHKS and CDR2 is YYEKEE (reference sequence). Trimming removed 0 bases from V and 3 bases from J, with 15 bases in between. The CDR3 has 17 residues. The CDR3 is CASSLGPLQGPNEKLFF. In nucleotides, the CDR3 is TGTGCCAGCAGCTTGGGCCCTTTACAGGGCCCTAATGAAAAACTGTTTTTT.